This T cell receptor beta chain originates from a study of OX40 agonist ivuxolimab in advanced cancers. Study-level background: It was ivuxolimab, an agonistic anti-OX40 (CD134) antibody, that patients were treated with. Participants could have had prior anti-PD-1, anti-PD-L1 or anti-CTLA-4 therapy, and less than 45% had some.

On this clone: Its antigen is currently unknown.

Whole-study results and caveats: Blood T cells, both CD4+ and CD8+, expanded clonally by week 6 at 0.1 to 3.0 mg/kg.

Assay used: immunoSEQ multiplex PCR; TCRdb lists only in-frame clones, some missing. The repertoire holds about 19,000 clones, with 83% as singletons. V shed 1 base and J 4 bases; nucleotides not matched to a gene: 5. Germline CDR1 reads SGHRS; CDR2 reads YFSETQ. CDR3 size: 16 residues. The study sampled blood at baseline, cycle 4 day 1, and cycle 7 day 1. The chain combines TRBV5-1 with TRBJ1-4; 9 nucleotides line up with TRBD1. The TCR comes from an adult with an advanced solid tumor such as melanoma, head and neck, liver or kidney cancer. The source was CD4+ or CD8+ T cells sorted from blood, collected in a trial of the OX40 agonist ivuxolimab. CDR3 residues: CASSLTGTGSNEKLFF. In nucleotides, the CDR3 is TGCGCCAGCAGCTTGACAGGGACAGGGAGTAATGAAAAACTGTTTTTT.